This paragraph covers one T cell receptor beta chain sequence. Ten or more counts support this clonotype. No cognate antigen has been identified for it. The sample holds no much larger clone one base away, and base qualities are not on file. The CDR3 covers 15 residues, taking in both the cysteine and the phenylalanine. Just the 45-base CDR3 DNA is kept, in frame starting at base 1. Unmatched junction bases come to 7, with V trimmed by 5 bases and J by 4 bases. The germline V gene sets CDR1 to MNHEY and CDR2 to SVGAGI. The data stem from a study of tumor-infiltrating lymphocytes in primary liver carcinoma (dated 2017 in TCRdb). With respect to the entire study: Roughly five patients with histopathologically diagnosed primary liver carcinoma underwent surgical resection in China between late 2015 and early 2016. Hepatocellular carcinoma (four) or combined HCC and intrahepatic cholangiocarcinoma (one) was present in the five patients, who were three men and two women aged 30 to 69 years. Across five regions of each liver tumor, along with adjacent normal tissue and blood, the study brought together TCRbeta repertoire sequencing, expression microarrays and whole-exome sequencing. High reproducibility was observed for the technical replicate repertoires, with mean shared-clone rates approximately 0.9 and correlation coefficients above 0.95. A total of around 35 specimens from 5 patients went through TCRbeta repertoire sequencing, namely 25 tumor regions, 5 adjacent noncancerous liver tissues and 5 peripheral blood samples. Roughly 3.5 to 7.5 million productive TCRbeta reads were obtained per sample, and no significant difference in read depth was found between tissue types. Tumors of the five patients were stage T1-T3 N0M0 with maximum diameters of about 4 to 10 cm.

Blood RNA was extracted from unsorted whole blood using TRIzol reagent, and germline DNA was obtained with the DNeasy Blood & Tissue kit. Patients had chronic HBV infection and were treatment-naive at sampling. About 4 milliliters of peripheral blood were collected into K2EDTA tubes before surgery. Study-level results and caveats: With just four or five patients in the study, the authors point out that the findings should be validated in a larger study. The top 250 clones accounted for a significantly greater share of the repertoire in tumors than in blood (p = 0.039). Repertoire overlap was found to be higher between tumor regions (mean around 35%) than between tumor-adjacent (about 17%) or tumor-blood (14%) pairs, consistent with antigen-driven expansion. Because only the TCR beta chain was sequenced and unpaired alpha chains were not captured, true repertoire diversity is likely underestimated. Since the samples were bulk and unsorted, there was no way to compare CD4+ and CD8+ T cell repertoires.

A constant-region primer and ProtoScript II reverse transcriptase were used to reverse-transcribe TCRbeta-specific cDNA from 500 ng total RNA. TCRbeta libraries were built with three nested multiplex PCR rounds, a slightly modified ARM-PCR procedure. The first two PCR rounds used multiplex TRBV1-TRBV30 forward primers with a Cbeta reverse primer, each for 10 cycles. A final 25-cycle PCR with Deep VentR polymerase added sample barcodes and Illumina adapters. Amplicons of 200-500 bp were gel-purified with a QIAquick gel extraction kit before sequencing. An Illumina HiSeq 2500 was used to sequence the TCRbeta amplicons with 250-bp paired-end reads. In the paper's pipeline: Trimmomatic v0.33 was used to quality-trim the reads, and FLASH v1.2.11 was used to merge paired reads so that full CDR3 sequences could be recovered. V, D and J germline segments were assigned to the rearranged TCRbeta sequences by MiGEC v1.2.1b. Clonotype statistics and Shannon-Wiener diversity indices were computed with VDJtools v1.0.0. To reduce sampling bias, subsequent analyses other than the diversity analysis used only the 250 most abundant clonotypes in each sample. The public reads were reprocessed in TCRdb via fastp at Q25 and MiXCR, keeping in-frame beta chains. Each CDR3 protein appears once, grouped with its most common genes and DNA. TCRdb, not the authors, supplied the V and J calls. This sample is represented by 300,000 to 400,000 distinct CDR3 sequences; 65% of them were singletons. The biggest ten clones account for roughly 6.5% of the sample.

The V gene is TRBV6-5 and the J gene is TRBJ2-3, with 9 bases in between that match TRBD2. This clonotype was obtained from a man between 40 and 49 years old with primary liver carcinoma and hepatitis B virus infection. The sample comprised peripheral blood. The DNA sequence is as follows: TGTGCCAGCAGTCCCTTAGCGGGAGTGTCAGATACGCAGTATTTT. The resulting protein is CASSPLAGVSDTQYF.